The present TCR beta chain was sequenced within a study of CD8 T cells in ankylosing spondylitis. This clonotype was picked up many times. Its antigen is unidentified. V dropped 5 bases and J dropped 2 bases, with 6 bases sitting between them. Germline V gene lookup returns CDR1 MGHDK and CDR2 SYGVNS. The CDR3 length is 12 residues. Library preparation for TCR beta used quantitative 5'-RACE with molecular barcodes. TCRdb recomputed calls from the 5' RACE reads with MiXCR, one row per CDR3 protein. Of some 200,000 distinct CDR3 sequences listed, roughly 13% are singletons. Findings of the study overall: In synovial fluid and blood from reactive arthritis, some motif variants were previously reported. Within ankylosing spondylitis blood, a TCR beta motif made up of fewer than ten highly homologous variants appeared to be characteristic. Matched ankylosing spondylitis synovial fluid reportedly showed significant enrichment of disease-linked clones.

Sequenced material: blood, either unsorted or a sorted T cell fraction (not recorded which). The TCR was taken from a male donor with ankylosing spondylitis or in good health (not recorded which). The V call is TRBV25-1, the J call TRBJ1-1, with D unclear. The CDR3 bases are TGTGCCAGCAGTTGGAGTAACACTGAAGCTTTCTTT. It is translated as CASSWSNTEAFF.